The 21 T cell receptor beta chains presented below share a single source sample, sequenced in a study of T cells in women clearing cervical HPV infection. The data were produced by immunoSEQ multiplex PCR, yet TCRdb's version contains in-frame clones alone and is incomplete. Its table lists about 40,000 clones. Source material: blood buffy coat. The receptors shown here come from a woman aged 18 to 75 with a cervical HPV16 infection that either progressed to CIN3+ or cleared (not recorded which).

CDR3 region: CASTSGVGETQYF. The CDR3 bases that were read are TGCGCCAGCACTAGCGGGGTCGGAGAGACC. The rearrangement joins TRBV10-2 to TRBJ2-5; 9 nucleotides match TRBD2. The CDR3 goes on 3 residues after the read ends, and that part is filled in from the germline J gene. The germline V gene has CDR1 WSHSY and CDR2 SAAADI. CDR3 length equals 13 residues. With V trimmed by 7 bases and J by 4 bases, 4 bases remained unmatched.

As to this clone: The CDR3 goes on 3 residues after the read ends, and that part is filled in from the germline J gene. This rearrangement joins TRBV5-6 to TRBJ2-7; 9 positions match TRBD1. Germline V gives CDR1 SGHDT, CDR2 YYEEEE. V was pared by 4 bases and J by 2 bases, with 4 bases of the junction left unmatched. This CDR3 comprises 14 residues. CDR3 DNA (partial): TGTGCCAGCAGCCGAAGACAGGGGGCCTACGAG. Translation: CASSRRQGAYE. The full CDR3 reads CASSRRQGAYEQYF.

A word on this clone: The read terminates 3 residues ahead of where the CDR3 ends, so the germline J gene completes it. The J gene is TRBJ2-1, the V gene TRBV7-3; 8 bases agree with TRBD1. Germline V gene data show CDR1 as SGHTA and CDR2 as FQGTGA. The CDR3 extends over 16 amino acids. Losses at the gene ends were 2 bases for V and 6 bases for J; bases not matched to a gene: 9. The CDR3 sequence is CASSLARTGWANEQFF. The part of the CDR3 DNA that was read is TGTGCCAGCAGCTTAGCCCGGACAGGGTGGGCCAATGAG. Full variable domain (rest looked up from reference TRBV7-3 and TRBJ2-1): GAGVSQTPSNKVTEKGKYVELRCDPISGHTALYWYRQSLGQGPEFLIYFQGTGAADDSGLPNDRFFAVRPEGSVSTLKIQRTERGDSAVYLCASSLARTGWANEQFFGPGTRLTVL.

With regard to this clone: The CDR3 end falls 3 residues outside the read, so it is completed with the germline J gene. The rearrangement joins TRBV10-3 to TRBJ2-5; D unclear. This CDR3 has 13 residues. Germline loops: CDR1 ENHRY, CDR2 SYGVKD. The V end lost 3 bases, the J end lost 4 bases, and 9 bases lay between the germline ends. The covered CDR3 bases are TGTGCCATCAGTGATGGTAGGGCAGAGACC. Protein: CAISDGRAET. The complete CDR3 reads CAISDGRAETQYF.

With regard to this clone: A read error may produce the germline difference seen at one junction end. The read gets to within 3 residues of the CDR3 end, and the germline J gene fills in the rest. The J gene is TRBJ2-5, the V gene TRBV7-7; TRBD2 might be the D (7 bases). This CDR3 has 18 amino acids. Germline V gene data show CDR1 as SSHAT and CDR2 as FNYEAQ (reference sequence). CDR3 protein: CASSLAARGPFGGETQYF. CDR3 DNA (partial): TGTGCTAGCAGCTTAGCAGCGCGGGGGCCTTTTGGTGGAGAGACC.

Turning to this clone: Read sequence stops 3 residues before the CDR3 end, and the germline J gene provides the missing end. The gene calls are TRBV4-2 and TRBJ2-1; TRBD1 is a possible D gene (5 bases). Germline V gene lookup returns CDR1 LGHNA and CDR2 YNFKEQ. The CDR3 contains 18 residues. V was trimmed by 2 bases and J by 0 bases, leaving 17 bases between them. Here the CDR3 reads CASSQTRIQGISYNEQFF. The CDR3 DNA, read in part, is TGTGCCAGCAGCCAAACACGTATTCAGGGCATCTCCTACAATGAG.

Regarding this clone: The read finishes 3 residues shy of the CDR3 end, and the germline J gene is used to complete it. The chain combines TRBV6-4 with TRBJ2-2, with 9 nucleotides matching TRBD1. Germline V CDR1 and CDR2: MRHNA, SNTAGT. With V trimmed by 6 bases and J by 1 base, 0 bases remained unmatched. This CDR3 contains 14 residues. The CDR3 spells CASRDRGNTGELFF. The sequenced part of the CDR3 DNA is TGTGCCAGCAGGGACAGGGGGAACACCGGGGAG.

The CDR3 protein is CASSLSGTGGVIGELFF. CDR3 bases read: TGCGCCAGCAGCCTGTCCGGGACAGGGGGCGTTATCGGGGAG. The chain combines TRBV5-1 with TRBJ2-2; 12 bases fit TRBD1. The observed sequence ends 3 residues before the CDR3 terminus, with the missing tail filled in from the germline J gene. From germline, CDR1 is SGHRS and CDR2 YFSETQ. With V trimmed by 4 bases and J by 7 bases, 11 bases remained unmatched. There are 17 residues in the CDR3. The full variable domain, rest sourced from reference TRBV5-1 and TRBJ2-2, is KAGVTQTPRYLIKTRGQQVTLSCSPISGHRSVSWYQQTPGQGLQFLFEYFSETQRNKGNFPGRFSGRQFSNSRSEMNVSTLELGDSALYLCASSLSGTGGVIGELFFGEGSRLTVL.

CDR3: CASSSSGVGYGYTF. CDR3 DNA, as far as it was read: TGCGCCAGCAGCTCGTCAGGGGTTGGCTATGGC. This sequence joins TRBV5-1 and TRBJ1-2; TRBD1 is a possible D gene (6 bases). The read is 3 residues too short to cover the CDR3 end, so that end is filled in from the germline J gene. Germline V gene lookup returns CDR1 SGHRS and CDR2 YFSETQ. This CDR3 comprises 14 residues. V was shortened by 3 bases and J by 4 bases, with 13 bases between the two germline ends.

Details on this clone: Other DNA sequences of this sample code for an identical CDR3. CDR3 sequence reads: CASTLDRGQQPQHF. The covered CDR3 bases are TGTGCCAGCACCCTGGACAGGGGGCAACAGCCC. The rearrangement uses TRBV6-2 or TRBV6-3 and TRBJ1-5, with 11 nucleotides matching TRBD1. The read falls 3 residues short of the CDR3 end, and the missing part is taken from the germline J gene. The length of the CDR3 is 14 residues. The trim removed 7 bases at V and 7 bases at J, leaving 6 bases unmatched. The germline CDR1 and CDR2 sequences are MNHEY and SVGEGT.

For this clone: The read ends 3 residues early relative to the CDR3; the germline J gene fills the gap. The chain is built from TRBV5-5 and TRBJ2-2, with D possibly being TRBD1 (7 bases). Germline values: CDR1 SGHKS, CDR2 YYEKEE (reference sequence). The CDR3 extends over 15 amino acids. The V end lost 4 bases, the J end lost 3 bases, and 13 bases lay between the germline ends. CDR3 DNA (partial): TGTGCCAGCAGCGGGGGGCAGGGGGACACCGGGGAG. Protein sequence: CASSGGQGDTGE. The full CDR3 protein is CASSGGQGDTGELFF. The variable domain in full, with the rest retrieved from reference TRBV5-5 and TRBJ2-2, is DAGVTQSPTHLIKTRGQQVTLRCSPISGHKSVSWYQQVLGQGPQFIFQYYEKEERGRGNFPDRFSARQFPNYSSELNVNALLLGDSALYLCASSGGQGDTGELFFGEGSRLTVL.

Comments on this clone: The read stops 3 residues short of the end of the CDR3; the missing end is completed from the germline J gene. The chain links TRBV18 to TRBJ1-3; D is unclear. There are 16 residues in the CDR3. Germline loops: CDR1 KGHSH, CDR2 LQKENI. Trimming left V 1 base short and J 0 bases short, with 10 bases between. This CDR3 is CASSPRVESSGNTIYF. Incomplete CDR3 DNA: TGTGCCAGCTCACCACGAGTAGAGAGCTCTGGAAACACC.

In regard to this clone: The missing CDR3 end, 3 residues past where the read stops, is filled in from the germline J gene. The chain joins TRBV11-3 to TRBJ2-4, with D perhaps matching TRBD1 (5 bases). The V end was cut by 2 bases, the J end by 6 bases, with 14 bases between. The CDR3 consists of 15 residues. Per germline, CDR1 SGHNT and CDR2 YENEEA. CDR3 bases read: TGTGCCAGCAGCTTAACCTCCCAGGGTCGAAACATT. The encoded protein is CASSLTSQGRNI. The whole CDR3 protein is CASSLTSQGRNIQYF. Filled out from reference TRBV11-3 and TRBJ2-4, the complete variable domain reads EAGVVQSPRYKIIEKKQPVAFWCNPISGHNTLYWYLQNLGQGPELLIRYENEEAVDDSQLPKDRFSAERLKGVDSTLKIQPAELGDSAVYLCASSLTSQGRNIQYFGAGTRLSVL.

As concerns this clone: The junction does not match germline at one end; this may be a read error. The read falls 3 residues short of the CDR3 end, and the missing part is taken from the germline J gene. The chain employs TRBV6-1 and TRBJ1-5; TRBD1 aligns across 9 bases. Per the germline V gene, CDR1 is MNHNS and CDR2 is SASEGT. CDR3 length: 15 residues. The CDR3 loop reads CAGSDGTGHNQPQHF. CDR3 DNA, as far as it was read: TGTGCCGGCAGTGACGGGACAGGGCACAATCAGCCC.

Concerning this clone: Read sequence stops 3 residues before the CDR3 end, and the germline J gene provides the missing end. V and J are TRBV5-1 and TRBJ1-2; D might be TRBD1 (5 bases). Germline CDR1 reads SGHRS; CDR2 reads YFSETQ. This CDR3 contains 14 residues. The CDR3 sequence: CASRKDQGLGGYTF. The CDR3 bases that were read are TGCGCCAGCAGGAAGGATCAGGGACTTGGCGGC.

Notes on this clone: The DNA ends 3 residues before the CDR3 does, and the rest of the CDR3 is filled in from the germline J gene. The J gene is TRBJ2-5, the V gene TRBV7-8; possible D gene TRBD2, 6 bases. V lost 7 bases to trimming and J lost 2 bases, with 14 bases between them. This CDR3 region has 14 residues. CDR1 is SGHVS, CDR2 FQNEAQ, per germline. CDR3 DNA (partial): TGTGCCAGCATCCCAACGGGACTGCAAGAGACC. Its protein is CASIPTGLQET. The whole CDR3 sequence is CASIPTGLQETQYF. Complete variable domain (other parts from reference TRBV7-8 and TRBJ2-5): GAGVSQSPRYKVAKRGQDVALRCDPISGHVSLFWYQQALGQGPEFLTYFQNEAQLDKSGLPSDRFFAERPEGSVSTLKIQRTQQEDSAVYLCASIPTGLQETQYFGPGTRLLVL.

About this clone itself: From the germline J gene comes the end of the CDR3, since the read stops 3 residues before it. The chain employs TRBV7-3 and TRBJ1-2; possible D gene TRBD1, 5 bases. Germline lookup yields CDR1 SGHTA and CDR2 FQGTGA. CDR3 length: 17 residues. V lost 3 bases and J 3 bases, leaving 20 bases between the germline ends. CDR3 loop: CASSFTEWSDSYYGYTF. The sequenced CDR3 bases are TGTGCCAGCAGCTTTACCGAATGGTCTGACAGTTACTATGGC.

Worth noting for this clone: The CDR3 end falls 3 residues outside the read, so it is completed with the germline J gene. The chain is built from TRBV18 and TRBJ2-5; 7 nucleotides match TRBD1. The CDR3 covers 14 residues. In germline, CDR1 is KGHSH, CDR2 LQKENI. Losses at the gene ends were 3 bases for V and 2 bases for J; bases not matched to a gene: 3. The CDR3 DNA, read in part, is TGTGCCAGCTCACCCGACAGGGTGCAAGAGACC. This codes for CASSPDRVQET. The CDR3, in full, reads CASSPDRVQETQYF.

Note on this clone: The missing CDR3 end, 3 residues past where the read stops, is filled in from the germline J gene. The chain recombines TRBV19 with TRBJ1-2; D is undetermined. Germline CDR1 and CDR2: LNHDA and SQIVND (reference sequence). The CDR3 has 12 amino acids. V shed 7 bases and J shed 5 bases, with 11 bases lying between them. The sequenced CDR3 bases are TGTGCCAGTAAGGAGGGTGGATATGGC. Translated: CASKEGGYG. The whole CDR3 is CASKEGGYGYTF.

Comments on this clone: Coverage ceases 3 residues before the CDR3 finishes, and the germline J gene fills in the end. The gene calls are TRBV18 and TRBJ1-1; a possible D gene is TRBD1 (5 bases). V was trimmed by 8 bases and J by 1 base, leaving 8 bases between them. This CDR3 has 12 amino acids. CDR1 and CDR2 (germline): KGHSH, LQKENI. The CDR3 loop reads CASAGGNTEAFF. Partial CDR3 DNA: TGTGCCAGCGCCGGGGGGAACACTGAA. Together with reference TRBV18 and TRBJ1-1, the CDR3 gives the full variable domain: NAGVMQNPRHLVRRRGQEARLRCSPMKGHSHVYWYRQLPEEGLKFMVYLQKENIIDESGMPKERFSAEFPKEGPSILRIQQVVRGDSAAYFCASAGGNTEAFFGQGTRLTVV.

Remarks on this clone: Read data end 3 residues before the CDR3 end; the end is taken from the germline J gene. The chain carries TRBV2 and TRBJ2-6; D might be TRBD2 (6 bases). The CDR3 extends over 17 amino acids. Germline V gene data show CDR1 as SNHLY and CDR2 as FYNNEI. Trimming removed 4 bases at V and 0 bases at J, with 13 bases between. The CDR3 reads CASSVGGPASGANVLTF. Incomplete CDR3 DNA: TGTGCCAGCAGTGTGGGGGGACCAGCCTCTGGGGCCAACGTC.